This is a list of T cell receptor beta chains from one sample in a study of chemoradiotherapy in HPV16-positive cancers. Sequenced by immunoSEQ multiplex PCR; TCRdb stores in-frame clones only, minus some. The profile shows over 5,000 clones, around three quarters of them singletons. Sampling took place from a patient who underwent chemoradiotherapy. These receptors all come from a human donor with HPV-associated anogenital cancer. The conserved cysteine and the conserved F or W are not part of the CDR3 here. D genes are given only for firm matches.

d_gene	v_gene	j_gene	CDR3aa
NA	TRBV2	TRBJ2-7	ASRELGARYEQY
NA	TRBV15	TRBJ2-3	ATSIGTDTQY
TRBD2	TRBV10-3	TRBJ2-1	ATVALADNNEQF
TRBD2	TRBV12-5	TRBJ2-3	ASRTLAGGLTDTQY
NA	TRBV7-8	TRBJ2-7	ASSSRALNYEQY
NA	TRBV5-1	TRBJ2-3	ASSLYLDTDTQY
NA	TRBV25-1	TRBJ1-6	ASSESGYNSPLH
NA	TRBV5-1	TRBJ2-3	ASWGGTETDTQY
NA	TRBV5-5	TRBJ2-5	ASSPFWVKETQY
NA	TRBV6-1	TRBJ2-5	ASRPGPDQETQY